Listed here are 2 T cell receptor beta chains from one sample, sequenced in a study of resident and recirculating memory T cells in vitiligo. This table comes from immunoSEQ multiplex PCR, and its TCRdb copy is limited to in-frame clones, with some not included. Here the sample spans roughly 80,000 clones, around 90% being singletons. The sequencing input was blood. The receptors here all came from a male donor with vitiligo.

The CDR3 reads CASRTESFNYGYTF. In DNA form, the CDR3 reads TGTGCCAGCAGGACAGAGTCCTTTAACTATGGCTACACCTTC. V and J are TRBV2 and TRBJ1-2; D may be TRBD1 (5 bases). This CDR3 spans 14 amino acids. Germline values: CDR1 SNHLY, CDR2 FYNNEI. V was pared by 6 bases and J by 1 base, with 12 bases between.

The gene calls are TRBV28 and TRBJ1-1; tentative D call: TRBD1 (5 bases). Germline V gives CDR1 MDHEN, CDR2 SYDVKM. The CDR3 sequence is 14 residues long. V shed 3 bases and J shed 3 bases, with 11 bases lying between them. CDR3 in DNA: TGTGCCAGCAGTTTGAGCAGGGTATACACTGAAGCTTTCTTT. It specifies CASSLSRVYTEAFF. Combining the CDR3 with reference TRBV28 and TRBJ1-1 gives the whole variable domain DVKVTQSSRYLVKRTGEKVFLECVQDMDHENMFWYRQDPGLGLRLIYFSYDVKMKEKGDIPEGYSVSREKKERFSLILESASTNQTSMYLCASSLSRVYTEAFFGQGTRLTVV.